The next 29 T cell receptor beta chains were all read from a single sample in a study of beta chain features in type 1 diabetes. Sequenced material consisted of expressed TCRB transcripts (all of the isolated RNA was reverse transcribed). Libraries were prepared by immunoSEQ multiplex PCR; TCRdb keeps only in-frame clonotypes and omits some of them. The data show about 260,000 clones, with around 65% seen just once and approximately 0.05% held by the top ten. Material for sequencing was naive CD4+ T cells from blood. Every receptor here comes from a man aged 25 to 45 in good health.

The CDR3 sequence: CASSLAVVEQFF. DNA for the CDR3: TGTGCCAGCAGCTTAGCAGTTGTCGAGCAGTTCTTC. The chain couples TRBV7-9 to TRBJ2-1; D is unresolved. The germline CDR1 and CDR2 sequences are SEHNR and FQNEAQ (reference sequence). This CDR3 spans 12 amino acids. V was shortened by 0 bases and J by 10 bases, with 7 bases between the two germline ends.

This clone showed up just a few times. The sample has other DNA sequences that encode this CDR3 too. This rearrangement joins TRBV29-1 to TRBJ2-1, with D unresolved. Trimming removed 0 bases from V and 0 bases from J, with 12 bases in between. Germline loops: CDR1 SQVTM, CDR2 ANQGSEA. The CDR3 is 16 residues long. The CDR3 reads CSVEDGSASSYNEQFF. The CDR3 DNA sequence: TGCAGCGTTGAAGATGGAAGCGCGAGCTCCTACAATGAGCAGTTCTTC.

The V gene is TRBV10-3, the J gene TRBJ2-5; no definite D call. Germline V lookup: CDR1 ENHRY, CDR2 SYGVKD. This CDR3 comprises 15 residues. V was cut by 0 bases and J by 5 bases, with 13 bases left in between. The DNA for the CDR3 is TGTGCCATCAGTGAGTCCCCCACCTCCTCGGAGACCCAGTACTTC. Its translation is CAISESPTSSETQYF.

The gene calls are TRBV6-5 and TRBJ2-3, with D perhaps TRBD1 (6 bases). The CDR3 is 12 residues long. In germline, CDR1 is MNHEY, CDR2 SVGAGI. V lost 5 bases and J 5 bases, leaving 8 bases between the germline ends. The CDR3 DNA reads TGTGCCAGCAGTACGACAGGAGATACGCAGTATTTT. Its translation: CASSTTGDTQYF.

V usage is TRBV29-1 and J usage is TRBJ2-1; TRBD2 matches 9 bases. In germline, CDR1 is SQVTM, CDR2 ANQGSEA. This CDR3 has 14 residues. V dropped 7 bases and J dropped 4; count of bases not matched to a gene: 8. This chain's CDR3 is CSAAGGPSYNEQFF. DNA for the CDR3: TGCAGCGCTGCGGGAGGGCCGAGTTACAATGAGCAGTTCTTC.

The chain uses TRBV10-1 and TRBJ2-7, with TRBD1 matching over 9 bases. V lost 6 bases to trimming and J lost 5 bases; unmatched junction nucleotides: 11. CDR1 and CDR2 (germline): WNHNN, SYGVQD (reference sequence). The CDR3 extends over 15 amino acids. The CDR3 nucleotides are TGCGCCAGCAGCGTTGACGGGACAGGGAAACACGAGCAGTACTTC. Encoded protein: CASSVDGTGKHEQYF.

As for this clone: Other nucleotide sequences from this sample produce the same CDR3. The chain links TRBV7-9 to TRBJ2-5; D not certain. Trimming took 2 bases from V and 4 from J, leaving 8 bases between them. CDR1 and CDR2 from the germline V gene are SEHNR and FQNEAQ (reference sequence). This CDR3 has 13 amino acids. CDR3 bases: TGTGCCAGCAGCTTATTAGGATCAGAGACCCAGTACTTC. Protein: CASSLLGSETQYF.

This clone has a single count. The DNA of the CDR3 is TGTGCCAGCAGCGTAGGAGCGGGAGGGTACAATGAGCAGTTCTTC. Amino acid sequence: CASSVGAGGYNEQFF. The chain uses TRBV9 and TRBJ2-1; 10 bases map to TRBD2. The junction had 1 base not matched to a gene; V was cut back by 0 bases and J by 4 bases. The CDR3 extends over 15 amino acids. Germline V gives CDR1 SGDLS, CDR2 YYNGEE.

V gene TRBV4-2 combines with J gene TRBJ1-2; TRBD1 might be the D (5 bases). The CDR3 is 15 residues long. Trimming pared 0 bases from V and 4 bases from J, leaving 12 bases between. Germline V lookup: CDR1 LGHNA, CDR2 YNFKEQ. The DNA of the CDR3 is TGTGCCAGCAGCCAAGATAGCCAGGGAGTCTATGGCTACACCTTC. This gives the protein CASSQDSQGVYGYTF.

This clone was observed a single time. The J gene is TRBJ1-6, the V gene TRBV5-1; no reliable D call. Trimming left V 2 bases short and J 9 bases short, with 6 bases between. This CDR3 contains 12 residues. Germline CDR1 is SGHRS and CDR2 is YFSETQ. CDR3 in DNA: TGCGCCAGCAGCTTTGAGCGTTCACCCCTCCACTTT. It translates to CASSFERSPLHF. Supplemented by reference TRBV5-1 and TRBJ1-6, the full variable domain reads KAGVTQTPRYLIKTRGQQVTLSCSPISGHRSVSWYQQTPGQGLQFLFEYFSETQRNKGNFPGRFSGRQFSNSRSEMNVSTLELGDSALYLCASSFERSPLHFGNGTRLTVT.

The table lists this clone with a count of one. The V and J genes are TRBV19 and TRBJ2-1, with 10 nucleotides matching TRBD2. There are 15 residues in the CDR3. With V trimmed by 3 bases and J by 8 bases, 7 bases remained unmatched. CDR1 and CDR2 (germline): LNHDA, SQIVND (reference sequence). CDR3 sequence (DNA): TGTGCCAGTAGTATCGGACTAGCGGAGTGGGATGAGCAGTTCTTC. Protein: CASSIGLAEWDEQFF.

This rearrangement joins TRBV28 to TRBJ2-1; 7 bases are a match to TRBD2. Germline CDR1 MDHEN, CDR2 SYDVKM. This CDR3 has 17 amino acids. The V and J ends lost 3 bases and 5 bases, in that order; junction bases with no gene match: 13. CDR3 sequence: CASSFASVGLADNEQFF. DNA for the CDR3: TGTGCCAGCAGTTTTGCATCAGTTGGGCTAGCGGACAATGAGCAGTTCTTC.

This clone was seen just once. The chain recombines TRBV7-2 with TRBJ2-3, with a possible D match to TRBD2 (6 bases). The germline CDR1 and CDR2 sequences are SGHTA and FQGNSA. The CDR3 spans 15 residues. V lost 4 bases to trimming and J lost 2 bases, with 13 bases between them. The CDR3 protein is CASSSPGLLTDTQYF. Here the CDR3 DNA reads TGTGCCAGCAGCTCCCCGGGACTGCTCACAGATACGCAGTATTTT.

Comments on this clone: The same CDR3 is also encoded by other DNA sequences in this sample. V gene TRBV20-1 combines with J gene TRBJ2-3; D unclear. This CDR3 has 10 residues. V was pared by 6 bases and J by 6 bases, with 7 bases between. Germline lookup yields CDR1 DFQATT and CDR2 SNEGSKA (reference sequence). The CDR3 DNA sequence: TGCAGTGCGTCAGAGGATACGCAGTATTTT. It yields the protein CSASEDTQYF.

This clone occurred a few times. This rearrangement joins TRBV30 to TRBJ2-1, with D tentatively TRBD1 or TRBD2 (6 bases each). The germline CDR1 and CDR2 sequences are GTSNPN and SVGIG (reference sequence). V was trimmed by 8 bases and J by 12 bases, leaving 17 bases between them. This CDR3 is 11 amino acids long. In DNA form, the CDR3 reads TGTGCCGGGGAGGTAAGGGGGACGCAGTTCTTC. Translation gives CAGEVRGTQFF.

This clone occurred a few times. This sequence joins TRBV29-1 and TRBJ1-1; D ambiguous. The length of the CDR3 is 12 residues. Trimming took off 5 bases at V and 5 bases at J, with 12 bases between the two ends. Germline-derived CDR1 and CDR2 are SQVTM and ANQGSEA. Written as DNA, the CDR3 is TGCAGCGTTCTCGACCTGGAGACTGAAGCTTTCTTT. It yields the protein CSVLDLETEAFF.

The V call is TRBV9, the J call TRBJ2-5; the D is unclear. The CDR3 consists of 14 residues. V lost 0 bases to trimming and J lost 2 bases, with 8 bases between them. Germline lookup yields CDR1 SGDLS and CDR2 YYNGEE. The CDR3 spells CASSVAGNQETQYF. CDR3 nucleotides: TGTGCCAGCAGCGTAGCCGGTAATCAAGAGACCCAGTACTTC.

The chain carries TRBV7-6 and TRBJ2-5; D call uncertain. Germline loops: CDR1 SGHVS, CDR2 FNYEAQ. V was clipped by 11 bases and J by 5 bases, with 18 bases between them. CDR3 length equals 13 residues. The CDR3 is CASRRARLETQYF. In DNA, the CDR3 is TGTGCCTCAAGACGTGCTCGGTTGGAGACCCAGTACTTC.

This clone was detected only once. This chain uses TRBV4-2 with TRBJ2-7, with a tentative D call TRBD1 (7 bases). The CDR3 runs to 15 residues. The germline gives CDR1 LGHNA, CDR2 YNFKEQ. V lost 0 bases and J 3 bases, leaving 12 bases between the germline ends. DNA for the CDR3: TGTGCCAGCAGCCAAGATGCGGGGACAGTCTACGAGCAGTACTTC. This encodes CASSQDAGTVYEQYF.

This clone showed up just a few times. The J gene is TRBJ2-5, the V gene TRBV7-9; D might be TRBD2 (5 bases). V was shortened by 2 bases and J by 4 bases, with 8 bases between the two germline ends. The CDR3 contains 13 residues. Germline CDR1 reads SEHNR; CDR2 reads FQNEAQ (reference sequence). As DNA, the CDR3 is TGTGCCAGCAGCTTATTAGGGAGAGAGACCCAGTACTTC. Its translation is CASSLLGRETQYF.

The CDR3 DNA reads TGTGCCAGCGGGACAGGGGTCTACGAGCAGTACTTC. This translates into CASGTGVYEQYF. The genes are TRBV7-9 and TRBJ2-7, with 10 bases fitting TRBD1. The germline V gene encodes CDR1 SEHNR and CDR2 FQNEAQ (reference sequence). The CDR3 runs to 12 residues. The V and J ends lost 8 bases and 3 bases, in that order; junction bases with no gene match: 1.

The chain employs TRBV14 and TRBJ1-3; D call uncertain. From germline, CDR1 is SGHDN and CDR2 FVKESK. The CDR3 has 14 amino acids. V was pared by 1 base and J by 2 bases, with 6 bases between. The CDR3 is CASSQAVTGNTIYF. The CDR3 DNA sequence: TGTGCCAGCAGCCAAGCTGTAACTGGAAACACCATATATTTT.

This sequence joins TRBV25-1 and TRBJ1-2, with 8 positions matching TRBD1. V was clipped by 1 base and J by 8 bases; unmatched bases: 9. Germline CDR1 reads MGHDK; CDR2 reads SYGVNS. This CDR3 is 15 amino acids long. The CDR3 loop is CASSESLSGTGGYTF. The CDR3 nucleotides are TGTGCCAGCAGTGAATCCCTATCCGGGACAGGCGGCTACACCTTC.

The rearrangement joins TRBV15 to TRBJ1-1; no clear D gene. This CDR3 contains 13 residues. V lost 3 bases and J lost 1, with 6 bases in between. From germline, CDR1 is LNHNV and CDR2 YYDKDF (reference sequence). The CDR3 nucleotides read TGTGCCACCAGCAGGCAAGAGAACACTGAAGCTTTCTTT. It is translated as CATSRQENTEAFF.

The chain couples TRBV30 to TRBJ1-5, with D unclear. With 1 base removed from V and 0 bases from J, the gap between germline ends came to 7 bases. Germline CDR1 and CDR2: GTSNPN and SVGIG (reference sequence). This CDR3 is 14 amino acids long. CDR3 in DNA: TGTGCCTGGAGTGGGTCCTATAGCAATCAGCCCCAGCATTTT. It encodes CAWSGSYSNQPQHF.

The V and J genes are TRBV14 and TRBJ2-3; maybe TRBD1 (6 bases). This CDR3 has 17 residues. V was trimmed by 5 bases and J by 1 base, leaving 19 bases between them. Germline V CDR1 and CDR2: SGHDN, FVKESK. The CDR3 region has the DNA TGTGCCAGCAGCGCCGCCACCTACAGGGCCCGCACAGATACGCAGTATTTT. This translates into CASSAATYRARTDTQYF. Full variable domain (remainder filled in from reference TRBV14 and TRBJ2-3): EAGVTQFPSHSVIEKGQTVTLRCDPISGHDNLYWYRRVMGKEIKFLLHFVKESKQDESGMPNNRFLAERTGGTYSTLKVQPAELEDSGVYFCASSAATYRARTDTQYFGPGTRLTVL.

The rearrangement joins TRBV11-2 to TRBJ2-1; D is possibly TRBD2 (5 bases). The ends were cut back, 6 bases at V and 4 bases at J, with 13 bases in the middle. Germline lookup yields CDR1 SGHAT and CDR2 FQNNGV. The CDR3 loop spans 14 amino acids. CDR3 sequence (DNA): TGTGCCAGCAGACCAACTAGAAATTACAATGAGCAGTTCTTC. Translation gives CASRPTRNYNEQFF.

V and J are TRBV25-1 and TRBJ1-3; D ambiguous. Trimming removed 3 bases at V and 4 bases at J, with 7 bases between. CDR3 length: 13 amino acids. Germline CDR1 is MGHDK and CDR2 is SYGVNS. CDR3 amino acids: CASSDIDGNTIYF. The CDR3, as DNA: TGTGCCAGCAGTGATATCGACGGAAACACCATATATTTT.

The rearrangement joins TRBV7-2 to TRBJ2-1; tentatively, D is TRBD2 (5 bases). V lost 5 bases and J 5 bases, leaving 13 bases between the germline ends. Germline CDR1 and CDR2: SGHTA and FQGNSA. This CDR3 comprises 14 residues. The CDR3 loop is CASSPGLDHNEQFF. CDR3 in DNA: TGTGCCAGCAGCCCTGGACTCGACCACAATGAGCAGTTCTTC.